This T cell receptor (beta chain) was recorded in a study of cytotoxic CD8 clonotypes in ibrutinib-treated CLL. Study as a whole: When averaged across all of the samples, the counts came to some 250,000 productive templates and about 100,000 productive rearrangements.

V was clipped by 8 bases and J by 5 bases; unmatched bases: 15. The CDR3 sequence is 15 residues long. The data were produced by immunoSEQ multiplex PCR, yet TCRdb's version contains in-frame clones alone and is incomplete. The sample has about 130,000 clones, more than 75% seen once; the top ten hold approximately 5.1%. This clone showed up just once. The clonotype originates from a human donor with chronic lymphocytic leukemia. The chain has TRBV5-3 and TRBJ2-5; 7 bases agree with TRBD1. TRBV5-3 is labeled an ORF, and its function is uncertain. The starting material was PBMCs, obtained after 24 months of ibrutinib treatment. This CDR3 reads CASSQGTEGEETQYF. In DNA form, the CDR3 reads TGTGCCAGCAGCCAAGGGACAGAGGGTGAGGAGACCCAGTACTTC.